This entry lists 25 T cell receptor beta chains sequenced from one sample in a study of blood T cell repertoires in COVID-19. Libraries were prepared by immunoSEQ multiplex PCR; TCRdb keeps only in-frame clonotypes and omits some of them. The table lists roughly 250,000 clones, 75% to 90% of them singletons, with approximately 7.6% in the top ten. The source material was peripheral blood. Every receptor here comes from a man between 60 and 75 years old who had recovered from COVID-19.

The chain couples TRBV27 to TRBJ2-7; D might be TRBD1 (5 bases). V gave up 2 bases and J gave up 6 bases, with 11 bases separating them. CDR1 MNHEY and CDR2 SMNVEV come from the germline V gene (reference sequence). The CDR3 is 13 residues long. CDR3 DNA: TGTGCCAGCAGTTTACAGGGTTTTACCGAGCAGTACTTC. Encoded protein: CASSLQGFTEQYF.

The J gene is TRBJ2-2, the V gene TRBV5-1; D is perhaps TRBD2 (6 bases). Trimming pared 0 bases from V and 2 bases from J, leaving 8 bases between. The CDR3 has 15 residues. Looked up from germline, CDR1 is SGHRS and CDR2 is YFSETQ. CDR3 protein: CASSLVTSNTGELFF. The CDR3 DNA follows: TGCGCCAGCAGCTTGGTAACTAGCAACACCGGGGAGCTGTTTTTT. Variable domain in full (rest from reference TRBV5-1 and TRBJ2-2): KAGVTQTPRYLIKTRGQQVTLSCSPISGHRSVSWYQQTPGQGLQFLFEYFSETQRNKGNFPGRFSGRQFSNSRSEMNVSTLELGDSALYLCASSLVTSNTGELFFGEGSRLTVL.

The chain uses TRBV9 and TRBJ2-7; the match to TRBD2 covers 11 bases. The CDR3 contains 15 residues. Trimming cost V 0 bases and J 3 bases; bases outside gene matches: 2. The germline V gene encodes CDR1 SGDLS and CDR2 YYNGEE. CDR3 region: CASSVGLAGIYEQYF. The DNA of the CDR3 is TGTGCCAGCAGCGTAGGACTAGCGGGGATCTACGAGCAGTACTTC.

This sequence joins TRBV18 and TRBJ1-2; no definite D call. The CDR3 sequence is 15 residues long. Germline V gene sequence: CDR1 KGHSH, CDR2 LQKENI. V lost 3 bases and J 3 bases, leaving 14 bases between the germline ends. The chain's CDR3 is CASSPLPEGYYGYTF. The DNA for the CDR3 is TGTGCCAGCTCACCCCTTCCAGAGGGATACTATGGCTACACCTTC.

This chain connects TRBV9 to TRBJ1-2; the D is unclear. Trimming left V 0 bases short and J 3 bases short, with 12 bases between. Germline CDR1 and CDR2: SGDLS and YYNGEE. The CDR3 consists of 15 residues. DNA for the CDR3: TGTGCCAGCAGCGTAGTAAGTGGCAACCACTATGGCTACACCTTC. Translation gives CASSVVSGNHYGYTF.

Details on this clone: The sample has other DNA sequences that encode this CDR3 too. Here the CDR3 reads CASSVQGGIQYF. The CDR3 DNA sequence: TGTGCCAGCAGTGTACAGGGGGGCATTCAGTACTTC. This rearrangement joins TRBV2 to TRBJ2-4; 8 bases agree with TRBD1. CDR1 is SNHLY and CDR2 is FYNNEI in the germline V gene. CDR3 size: 12 residues. Trimming removed 4 bases from V and 9 bases from J; junction bases left unmatched: 2.

This chain joins TRBV21-1 and TRBJ2-5; the D segment call TRBD2 is taken from the table without a DNA check. TRBV21-1 corresponds to a pseudogene. CDR3 size: 13 residues. CDR3 DNA sequence: TGTGCCAGCAGCAGTGGGACTCGGGAGACCCAGTACTTC. It translates to CASSSGTRETQYF.

V gene TRBV10-3 combines with J gene TRBJ1-2; possible D gene TRBD1, 5 bases. V gave up 2 bases and J gave up 8 bases, with 12 bases separating them. This CDR3 region has 13 residues. Germline values: CDR1 ENHRY, CDR2 SYGVKD. The CDR3, as DNA: TGTGCCATCAGTGAGGGAGGGGAACCAGGCTACACCTTC. It is translated as CAISEGGEPGYTF.

The rearrangement links TRBV18 to TRBJ2-1; D is perhaps TRBD1 (6 bases). Germline lookup yields CDR1 KGHSH and CDR2 LQKENI. V dropped 8 bases and J dropped 4 bases, with 15 bases sitting between them. This CDR3 region has 14 residues. CDR3 sequence (DNA): TGTGCCAGCACCCGGACAGATTCTTACAATGAGCAGTTCTTC. It is translated as CASTRTDSYNEQFF. Using reference TRBV18 and TRBJ2-1 for the parts outside the CDR3, the full variable domain is NAGVMQNPRHLVRRRGQEARLRCSPMKGHSHVYWYRQLPEEGLKFMVYLQKENIIDESGMPKERFSAEFPKEGPSILRIQQVVRGDSAAYFCASTRTDSYNEQFFGPGTRLTVL.

The chain couples TRBV19 to TRBJ2-1; TRBD2 matches 8 bases. This CDR3 is built from 15 residues. The V and J ends lost 3 bases and 10 bases, in that order; junction bases with no gene match: 11. Germline CDR1 is LNHDA and CDR2 is SQIVND (reference sequence). The CDR3 region has the DNA TGTGCCAGTAGTATTCGAGGCGTCGGGGGGGAGGAGCAGTTCTTC. Its protein product is CASSIRGVGGEEQFF.

The chain couples TRBV4-2 to TRBJ1-2; maybe TRBD1 (5 bases). The CDR3 runs to 18 residues. Trimming pared 0 bases from V and 1 base from J, leaving 18 bases between. The V gene's germline CDR1 is LGHNA and CDR2 YNFKEQ. The CDR3 loop is CASSQDVGGAQRNYGYTF. CDR3 DNA sequence: TGTGCCAGCAGCCAAGATGTAGGCGGGGCCCAACGTAACTATGGCTACACCTTC.

The rearrangement joins TRBV7-9 to TRBJ2-3; D is possibly TRBD2 (6 bases). In germline, CDR1 is SEHNR, CDR2 FQNEAQ (reference sequence). V was clipped by 5 bases and J by 0 bases, with 12 bases between them. The CDR3 is made up of 15 amino acids. Here the CDR3 DNA reads TGTGCCAGCAGCCCCCCCCGGGGGAGCACAGATACGCAGTATTTT. As protein: CASSPPRGSTDTQYF.

The chain joins TRBV6-5 to TRBJ1-2; 11 nucleotides agree with TRBD1. V shed 5 bases and J 5 bases; nucleotides not matched to a gene: 7. Germline V gene sequence: CDR1 MNHEY, CDR2 SVGAGI. This CDR3 is 15 amino acids long. The CDR3 DNA reads as TGTGCCAGCAGTAGCCGGGACAGGGGGACTTATGGCTACACCTTC. This gives the protein CASSSRDRGTYGYTF.

The V and J genes are TRBV5-1 and TRBJ1-1, with D perhaps TRBD1 (5 bases). Between the trimmed V and J ends, which lost 4 bases and 5 bases, there was a span of 9 bases. Germline V gene sequence: CDR1 SGHRS, CDR2 YFSETQ. This CDR3 has 12 residues. The CDR3 sequence is CASSEPGTEAFF. In nucleotides, the CDR3 is TGCGCCAGCAGCGAACCAGGGACTGAAGCTTTCTTT.

This clone was recorded only once. J is TRBJ2-1 and V is TRBV6-1, with TRBD1 matching 9 bases. Germline values: CDR1 MNHNS, CDR2 SASEGT. The CDR3 loop spans 15 amino acids. Trimming at V came to 2 bases and at J to 9 bases, leaving 8 bases not matched to a gene. CDR3 sequence: CASSEQTGGWSEQFF. The CDR3 DNA reads TGTGCCAGCAGTGAACAGACAGGGGGATGGAGTGAGCAGTTCTTC.

The V call is TRBV20-1, the J call TRBJ1-2, with 8 positions matching TRBD1. The CDR3 consists of 13 residues. V dropped 3 bases and J dropped 6; count of bases not matched to a gene: 6. From germline, CDR1 is DFQATT and CDR2 SNEGSKA (reference sequence). As DNA, the CDR3 is TGCAGTGCTAGTTTGACAGGGGAGGATGGCTACACCTTC. This sequence encodes CSASLTGEDGYTF.

This clone showed up just a few times. Here the CDR3 reads CASSLANRHQAFF. CDR3 DNA sequence: TGTGCCAGCAGTTTGGCGAACAGGCACCAAGCTTTCTTT. V gene TRBV12-3 or TRBV12-4 combines with J gene TRBJ1-1; perhaps TRBD1 as D (5 bases). The CDR3 sequence is 13 residues long. Trimming cost V 3 bases and J 9 bases, with 14 bases left between them.

The chain couples TRBV4-1 to TRBJ1-5; 8 bases map to TRBD1. This CDR3 spans 16 amino acids. V was pared by 4 bases and J by 1 base, with 6 bases of the junction left unmatched. Germline V CDR1 and CDR2: MGHRA, YSYEKL. The chain's CDR3 is CASSLARDRSNQPQHF. The CDR3 region has the DNA TGCGCCAGCAGCCTTGCCCGGGACAGGAGCAATCAGCCCCAGCATTTT.

The chain is built from TRBV5-8 and TRBJ1-2; no definite D call. CDR3 size: 15 residues. Between the trimmed V and J ends, which lost 3 bases and 8 bases, there was a span of 20 bases. Germline V gene lookup returns CDR1 SGHTS and CDR2 YDEGEE. For the CDR3, the DNA is TGTGCCAGCAGCTCATTTCGAGCGCCCCTGCGCGGCTACACCTTC. Protein: CASSSFRAPLRGYTF.

The chain carries TRBV18 and TRBJ2-7; 12 bases line up with TRBD2. The CDR3 extends over 16 amino acids. With V trimmed by 3 bases and J by 6 bases, 9 bases remained unmatched. Looked up from germline, CDR1 is KGHSH and CDR2 is LQKENI. For the CDR3, the DNA is TGTGCCAGCTCACCGGTCGCTAGCGGGGGGGCGGGCGAGCAGTACGTC. It specifies CASSPVASGGAGEQYV.

The rearrangement joins TRBV19 to TRBJ1-5; possibly TRBD1 for D (6 bases). The CDR3 extends over 18 amino acids. The V end lost 1 base, the J end lost 3 bases, and 19 bases lay between the germline ends. From germline, CDR1 is LNHDA and CDR2 SQIVND (reference sequence). The CDR3 coding sequence is TGTGCCAGTAGTATAGGGTCGGGACGGGCAGGGGACAATCAGCCCCAGCATTTT. It translates to CASSIGSGRAGDNQPQHF.

This clone has a single count. The V and J genes are TRBV24-1 and TRBJ1-1, with D maybe TRBD1 (5 bases). This CDR3 has 12 amino acids. The germline gives CDR1 KGHDR, CDR2 SFDVKD. V lost 7 bases, J lost 4 bases, and 9 bases lay in between. Here the CDR3 reads CATSPQGTEAFF. The CDR3 DNA reads as TGTGCCACCAGCCCCCAGGGCACTGAAGCTTTCTTT.

The chain has TRBV6-5 and TRBJ1-2; D remains unclear. Germline V CDR1 and CDR2: MNHEY, SVGAGI. V was trimmed by 11 bases and J by 7 bases, leaving 20 bases between them. The CDR3 has 13 residues. Written as DNA, the CDR3 is TGTGCCTCTACCAGGTCCCCGGGAAGTGGCTACACCTTC. It translates to CASTRSPGSGYTF.

This clone has only a few counts. CDR3 residues: CASSWQINSNQPQHF. The DNA of the CDR3 is TGTGCCAGTAGTTGGCAGATCAATAGCAATCAGCCCCAGCATTTT. V usage is TRBV19 and J usage is TRBJ1-5; D call uncertain. The germline V gene encodes CDR1 LNHDA and CDR2 SQIVND (reference sequence). CDR3 length: 15 residues. Trimming cost V 5 bases and J 0 bases, with 11 bases left between them.

CDR3 amino acids: CASSGGRDRGSGYTF. In DNA, the CDR3 is TGTGCCAGCAGCGGGGGTAGGGACAGGGGGTCTGGCTACACCTTC. The genes are TRBV5-4 and TRBJ1-2; 11 bases align to TRBD1. V shed 4 bases and J 7 bases; nucleotides not matched to a gene: 9. CDR3 length: 15 residues. Germline lookup yields CDR1 SGHNT and CDR2 YYREEE (reference sequence).